Included here is one TCR beta chain sequence, with context. The antigen is not known. This specimen belongs to a study of shared clonotypes between healthy human individuals. Study findings and constraints: Limitation of the genetic and exposure-history diversity represented came from the few donors.

Trimming removed 5 bases at V and 1 base at J, with 9 bases between. The germline V gene encodes CDR1 LNHDA and CDR2 SQIVND (reference sequence). There are 15 residues in the CDR3. Assay: immunoSEQ multiplex PCR; the TCRdb copy retains only in-frame clones and omits some. Of 2.5 million or so clones listed, around nine tenths were seen once; the top ten hold 0.13% to 0.15%. Sequencing was performed on naive CD4+ T cells sorted from blood. Subset in this sample: CD45RA+ positively selected. The chain couples TRBV19 to TRBJ2-6; possibly TRBD1 or TRBD2 for D (5 bases each). The sequence derives from a man between 18 and 29 years old in good health. This CDR3 is CASSPGRSGANVLTF. The CDR3 region has the DNA TGTGCCAGTAGTCCGGGACGGTCTGGGGCCAACGTCCTGACTTTC. Looking up the rest from reference TRBV19 and TRBJ2-6 gives the full variable domain: DGGITQSPKYLFRKEGQNVTLSCEQNLNHDAMYWYRQDPGQGLRLIYYSQIVNDFQKGDIAEGYSVSREKKESFPLTVTSAQKNPTAFYLCASSPGRSGANVLTFGAGSRLTVL.